The 20 T cell receptor beta chains reported below all come from one sample, sequenced in a study of cytomegalovirus exposure and HLA in healthy donors. The study ran its PCR with 60 Vbeta and 13 Jbeta primers. Sequencing was performed with immunoSEQ multiplex PCR; in TCRdb, only in-frame clones are kept and a portion is missing. The table shows some 130,000 clones, with about two thirds occurring only once. Sequencing was performed on PBMCs. These receptors all come from a man aged 50 to 60 in good health and CMV-seropositive.

The chain uses TRBV27 and TRBJ1-4, with no clear D. The CDR3 extends over 13 amino acids. From germline, CDR1 is MNHEY and CDR2 SMNVEV (reference sequence). Trimming cost V 4 bases and J 6 bases, with 9 bases left between them. The CDR3 DNA is TGTGCCAGCAGTTCGACTGGCTATGAAAAACTGTTTTTT. It specifies CASSSTGYEKLFF.

This clone was seen only a few times. The chain joins TRBV7-2 to TRBJ2-1; perhaps TRBD2 as D (5 bases). There are 19 residues in the CDR3. V dropped 5 bases and J dropped 4 bases, with 27 bases sitting between them. Germline assignment: CDR1 SGHTA and CDR2 FQGNSA. The CDR3 spells CASSPRPVASLNRYNEQFF. The DNA for the CDR3 is TGTGCCAGCAGCCCCCGGCCGGTAGCGAGCCTCAACCGGTACAATGAGCAGTTCTTC.

V gene TRBV7-2 combines with J gene TRBJ2-1, with D perhaps matching TRBD2 (6 bases). The CDR3 length is 15 residues. Between the trimmed V and J ends, which lost 1 base and 4 bases, there was a span of 11 bases. Germline V lookup: CDR1 SGHTA, CDR2 FQGNSA. CDR3 in amino acids: CASSLDRGSYNEQFF. The DNA of the CDR3 is TGTGCCAGCAGCTTAGATCGGGGGAGTTACAATGAGCAGTTCTTC.

CDR3 bases: TGTGCCAGCAGTCTATTTCAGGCCCCGGGACAGGGGGCGCCCGGGGAGCTGTTTTTT. This sequence encodes CASSLFQAPGQGAPGELFF. The V gene is TRBV7-6, the J gene TRBJ2-2; 12 bases align to TRBD1. The CDR3 length is 19 residues. Trimming cost V 6 bases and J 6 bases; bases outside gene matches: 17. Germline loops: CDR1 SGHVS, CDR2 FNYEAQ.

This sequence joins TRBV12-5 and TRBJ2-7; 10 bases match TRBD1. Germline CDR1 and CDR2: LGHNT and FRNRAP. The CDR3 spans 15 residues. V shed 5 bases, J shed 3 bases, and the junction held 7 bases outside the gene matches. The CDR3 DNA follows: TGTGCTAGTGGTAACCCGGACAGGGGGAACTACGAGCAGTACTTC. Protein sequence: CASGNPDRGNYEQYF. Supplemented by reference TRBV12-5 and TRBJ2-7, the full variable domain reads DARVTQTPRHKVTEMGQEVTMRCQPILGHNTVFWYRQTMMQGLELLAYFRNRAPLDDSGMPKDRFSAEMPDATLATLKIQPSEPRDSAVYFCASGNPDRGNYEQYFGPGTRLTVT.

The CDR3 DNA follows: TGTGCCAGCAGGGGGGCGAGGAGCACAGATACGCAGTATTTT. Amino acid sequence: CASRGARSTDTQYF. The chain carries TRBV2 and TRBJ2-3; maybe TRBD1 (6 bases). The germline gives CDR1 SNHLY, CDR2 FYNNEI. V lost 6 bases, J lost 0 bases, and 10 bases lay in between. The CDR3 is 14 amino acids.

This clone was counted a few times. J is TRBJ2-7 and V is TRBV29-1; D perhaps matches TRBD1 (5 bases). Looked up from germline, CDR1 is SQVTM and CDR2 is ANQGSEA. V was cut by 5 bases and J by 2 bases, with 7 bases left in between. This CDR3 is built from 11 residues. The CDR3 DNA reads TGCAGCGTTTGGACAACCTACGAGCAGTACTTC. This encodes CSVWTTYEQYF.

The chain employs TRBV15 and TRBJ1-4; D may be TRBD1 (6 bases). Per germline, CDR1 LNHNV and CDR2 YYDKDF (reference sequence). This CDR3 comprises 15 residues. Trimming took 0 bases from V and 8 from J, leaving 13 bases between them. Written as DNA, the CDR3 is TGTGCCACCAGCAGAGATGGACAGATTAGGGAAAAACTGTTTTTT. This gives the protein CATSRDGQIREKLFF.

The chain is built from TRBV7-6 and TRBJ2-1; D is possibly TRBD1 (5 bases). The CDR3 runs 14 residues. The V end lost 3 bases, the J end lost 4 bases, and 10 bases lay between the germline ends. Germline CDR1 reads SGHVS; CDR2 reads FNYEAQ. The CDR3 region is CASSFGQFYNEQFF. The DNA for the CDR3 is TGTGCCAGCAGCTTCGGACAATTTTACAATGAGCAGTTCTTC.

This clone turned up a few times. The genes are TRBV5-1 and TRBJ1-1; TRBD1 is a possible D gene (6 bases). Germline-derived CDR1 and CDR2 are SGHRS and YFSETQ. This CDR3 comprises 11 residues. Trimming cost V 5 bases and J 11 bases, with 13 bases left between them. The CDR3 DNA reads TGCGCCAGCAGAGCGGGGGGGGCTGCTTTCTTT. It specifies CASRAGGAAFF.

The rearrangement uses TRBV6-1 and TRBJ1-2; 11 bases fit TRBD1. V was pared by 7 bases and J by 8 bases, with 12 bases of the junction left unmatched. The CDR3 consists of 15 residues. CDR1 is MNHNS and CDR2 is SASEGT in the germline V gene. CDR3 sequence: CASMNSDRGLRGYTF. Written as DNA, the CDR3 is TGTGCCAGCATGAATTCGGACAGGGGGCTGAGAGGCTACACCTTC.

This chain uses TRBV5-1 with TRBJ2-3, with D tentatively TRBD1 (6 bases). The CDR3 spans 13 residues. Germline V CDR1 and CDR2: SGHRS, YFSETQ. Trimming took off 3 bases at V and 4 bases at J, with 9 bases between the two ends. The CDR3 DNA reads as TGCGCCAGCAGCTCCCGACAGGCAGATACGCAGTATTTT. Translation: CASSSRQADTQYF.

The chain is built from TRBV11-3 and TRBJ2-1; 7 nucleotides line up with TRBD2. The CDR3 extends over 15 amino acids. Germline CDR1 SGHNT, CDR2 YENEEA. V shed 0 bases and J 8 bases; nucleotides not matched to a gene: 7. The chain's CDR3 is CASSLEFLGRDEQFF. The CDR3 region has the DNA TGTGCCAGCAGCTTAGAGTTTCTGGGGAGGGATGAGCAGTTCTTC.

The chain carries TRBV5-1 and TRBJ2-1, with 11 bases that match TRBD2. Trimming removed 2 bases from V and 7 bases from J; junction bases left unmatched: 5. Germline-derived CDR1 and CDR2 are SGHRS and YFSETQ. The length of the CDR3 is 15 residues. The CDR3 reads CASSLTSGSENEQFF. CDR3 bases: TGCGCCAGCAGCTTAACTAGCGGGAGCGAAAATGAGCAGTTCTTC.

This chain joins TRBV5-6 and TRBJ2-5, with 10 nucleotides matching TRBD1. V lost 1 base to trimming and J lost 5 bases; unmatched junction nucleotides: 2. This CDR3 spans 14 amino acids. Germline lookup yields CDR1 SGHDT and CDR2 YYEEEE. CDR3 region: CASSLPGQGETQYF. The CDR3, as DNA: TGTGCCAGCAGCTTGCCGGGACAGGGGGAGACCCAGTACTTC.

The chain recombines TRBV5-1 with TRBJ2-4; D not certain. The CDR3 runs 15 residues. V was trimmed by 2 bases and J by 2 bases, leaving 11 bases between them. Germline CDR1 is SGHRS and CDR2 is YFSETQ. CDR3 nucleotides: TGCGCCAGCAGCTTTATTTCCGAGACCAAAAACATTCAGTACTTC. This translates into CASSFISETKNIQYF.

V gene TRBV7-2 combines with J gene TRBJ1-5; a possible D gene is TRBD1 (6 bases). The CDR3 length is 14 residues. With 5 bases removed from V and 7 bases from J, the gap between germline ends came to 15 bases. Germline CDR1 SGHTA, CDR2 FQGNSA. CDR3 in DNA: TGTGCCAGCAGCGGGGCAGGGGCTGCACAGCCCCAGCATTTT. This codes for CASSGAGAAQPQHF.

The chain joins TRBV7-6 to TRBJ1-4; 9 positions agree with TRBD1. The length of the CDR3 is 15 residues. The trim removed 5 bases at V and 7 bases at J, leaving 8 bases unmatched. Per the germline V gene, CDR1 is SGHVS and CDR2 is FNYEAQ. The CDR3 DNA reads TGTGCCAGCAGCAAGGGACAGGGAGGGTCTGAAAAACTGTTTTTT. Encoded protein: CASSKGQGGSEKLFF.

This clone was detected only a few times. This chain links TRBV5-1 with TRBJ2-2; 13 nucleotides agree with TRBD2. Germline CDR1 and CDR2: SGHRS and YFSETQ. The CDR3 has 16 amino acids. The V gene end was trimmed by 4 bases and the J gene end by 5 bases; junction bases not matched to a gene: 5. This chain's CDR3 is CASSITTSGGTGELFF. The DNA of the CDR3 is TGCGCCAGCAGCATAACGACTAGCGGGGGGACCGGGGAGCTGTTTTTT.

The rearrangement links TRBV7-9 to TRBJ2-3; 13 nucleotides align to TRBD2. This CDR3 has 15 amino acids. In germline, CDR1 is SEHNR, CDR2 FQNEAQ (reference sequence). The ends lost 4 bases at V and 6 bases at J; junction bases unmatched: 4. Here the CDR3 reads CASSSTSGRADTQYF. The CDR3 DNA reads TGTGCCAGCAGCTCTACTAGCGGGAGGGCCGATACGCAGTATTTT.